A single sample gave rise to the 8 T cell receptor beta chains below, sequenced in a study of blood T cell repertoires in COVID-19. The protocol was immunoSEQ multiplex PCR, while the TCRdb copy is restricted to in-frame clones and leaves out a portion. The sample has about 290,000 clones, roughly nine tenths seen once. The source material was PBMCs or T cells enriched from blood (not recorded which). The receptors shown here come from a woman in her forties who had recovered from COVID-19.

This clone was recorded a few times. The chain recombines TRBV3-1 (or the pseudogene TRBV3-2) with TRBJ2-7, with TRBD1 matching over 8 bases. The CDR3 covers 18 residues. V shed 4 bases, J shed 3 bases, and the junction held 17 bases outside the gene matches. The germline gives CDR1 LGHDT, CDR2 YNNKEL (reference sequence). The CDR3 DNA is TGTGCCAGCAGCCCCCCCGGGGGCAGGGGGCTGCAGGGCTACGAGCAGTACTTC. This gives the protein CASSPPGGRGLQGYEQYF.

V gene TRBV3-1 (or the pseudogene TRBV3-2) combines with J gene TRBJ1-2, with 7 bases aligning to TRBD1. V lost 5 bases to trimming and J lost 8 bases; unmatched junction nucleotides: 17. Per the germline V gene, CDR1 is LGHDT and CDR2 is YNNKEL (reference sequence). The CDR3 runs 16 residues. CDR3 sequence (DNA): TGTGCCAGCAGCTACGGGACAGTCTCTGCCCCTATAGGCTACACCTTC. Translated: CASSYGTVSAPIGYTF.

This chain uses TRBV7-9 with TRBJ1-1; 7 bases map to TRBD1. The CDR3 is made up of 14 amino acids. Germline CDR1 reads SEHNR; CDR2 reads FQNEAQ (reference sequence). The ends lost 5 bases at V and 0 bases at J; junction bases unmatched: 3. CDR3 sequence reads: CASSRQGLNTEAFF. The CDR3 nucleotides are TGTGCCAGCAGCCGACAGGGACTGAACACTGAAGCTTTCTTT.

The chain combines TRBV7-2 with TRBJ2-7; weak D call: TRBD2 (5 bases). The CDR3 has 15 amino acids. V lost 3 bases, J lost 7 bases, and 19 bases lay in between. CDR1 is SGHTA, CDR2 FQGNSA, per germline. CDR3 amino acids: CASSLDGGSSREQYF. For the CDR3, the DNA is TGTGCCAGCAGCTTGGACGGAGGATCCTCTAGGGAGCAGTACTTC. Variable domain in full (rest from reference TRBV7-2 and TRBJ2-7): GAGVSQSPSNKVTEKGKDVELRCDPISGHTALYWYRQSLGQGLEFLIYFQGNSAPDKSGLPSDRFSAERTGGSVSTLTIQRTQQEDSAVYLCASSLDGGSSREQYFGPGTRLTVT.

The genes are TRBV7-9 and TRBJ2-1; possible D gene TRBD2, 6 bases. Germline V gives CDR1 SEHNR, CDR2 FQNEAQ (reference sequence). Trimming took 2 bases from V and 0 from J, leaving 11 bases between them. CDR3 length: 16 residues. In DNA, the CDR3 is TGTGCCAGCAGCTTACTGGCGGGGAACTCCTACAATGAGCAGTTCTTC. It yields the protein CASSLLAGNSYNEQFF. The variable domain in full, completed from reference TRBV7-9 and TRBJ2-1, reads DTGVSQNPRHKITKRGQNVTFRCDPISEHNRLYWYRQTLGQGPEFLTYFQNEAQLEKSRLLSDRFSAERPKGSFSTLEIQRTEQGDSAMYLCASSLLAGNSYNEQFFGPGTRLTVL.

The table lists this clone with a few counts. The chain has TRBV6-2 or TRBV6-3 and TRBJ2-7; 10 bases match TRBD2. Germline CDR1 is MNHEY and CDR2 is SVGEGT. V dropped 6 bases and J dropped 2; count of bases not matched to a gene: 13. CDR3 length: 17 amino acids. The CDR3 DNA follows: TGTGCCAGCAGCTCTCCGCCTTCTAGCGGGGGTACCTACGAGCAGTACTTC. Residues: CASSSPPSSGGTYEQYF.

The chain couples TRBV6-2 or TRBV6-3 to TRBJ2-3; 8 nucleotides agree with TRBD2. The CDR3 length is 13 residues. Germline CDR1 and CDR2: MNHEY and SVGEGT. The V and J ends lost 4 bases and 8 bases, in that order; junction bases with no gene match: 5. For the CDR3, the DNA is TGTGCCAGCAGTTCTGGACTAGCCGGTACGCAGTATTTT. Encoded protein: CASSSGLAGTQYF.

The chain combines TRBV5-1 with TRBJ2-7; 11 bases line up with TRBD1. This CDR3 has 15 amino acids. J lost 3 bases, V lost 2 bases, and 4 bases had no gene match. Looked up from germline, CDR1 is SGHRS and CDR2 is YFSETQ. CDR3 sequence: CASSFLGTGGYEQYF. Written as DNA, the CDR3 is TGCGCCAGCAGCTTCTTAGGGACAGGGGGCTACGAGCAGTACTTC.